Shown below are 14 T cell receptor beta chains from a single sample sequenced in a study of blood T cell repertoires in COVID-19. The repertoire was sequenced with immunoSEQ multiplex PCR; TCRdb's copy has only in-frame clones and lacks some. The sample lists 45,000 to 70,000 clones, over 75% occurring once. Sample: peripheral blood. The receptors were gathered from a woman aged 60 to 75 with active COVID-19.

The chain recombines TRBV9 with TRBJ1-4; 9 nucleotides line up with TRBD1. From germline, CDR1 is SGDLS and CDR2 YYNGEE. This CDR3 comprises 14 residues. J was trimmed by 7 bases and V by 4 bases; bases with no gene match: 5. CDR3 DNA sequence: TGTGCCAGCAGCACCGGGACAGGGATTGAAAAACTGTTTTTT. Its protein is CASSTGTGIEKLFF. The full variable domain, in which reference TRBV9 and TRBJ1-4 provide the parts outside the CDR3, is DSGVTQTPKHLITATGQRVTLRCSPRSGDLSVYWYQQSLDQGLQFLIQYYNGEERAKGNILERFSAQQFPDLHSELNLSSLELGDSALYFCASSTGTGIEKLFFGSGTQLSVL.

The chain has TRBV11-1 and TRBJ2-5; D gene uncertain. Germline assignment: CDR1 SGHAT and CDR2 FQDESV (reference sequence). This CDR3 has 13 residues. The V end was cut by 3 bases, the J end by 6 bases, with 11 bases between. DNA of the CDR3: TGTGCCAGCAGCTTTAACGCCGGTCAGACCCAGTACTTC. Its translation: CASSFNAGQTQYF. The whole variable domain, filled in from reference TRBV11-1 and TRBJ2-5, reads EAEVAQSPRYKITEKSQAVAFWCDPISGHATLYWYRQILGQGPELLVQFQDESVVDDSQLPKDRFSAERLKGVDSTLKIQPAELGDSAMYLCASSFNAGQTQYFGPGTRLLVL.

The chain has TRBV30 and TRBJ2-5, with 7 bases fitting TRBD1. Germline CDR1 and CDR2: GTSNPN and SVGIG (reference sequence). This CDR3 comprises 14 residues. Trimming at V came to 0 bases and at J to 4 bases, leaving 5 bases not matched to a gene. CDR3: CAWSVGRGRETQYF. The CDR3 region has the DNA TGTGCCTGGAGTGTGGGCAGGGGGAGAGAGACCCAGTACTTC.

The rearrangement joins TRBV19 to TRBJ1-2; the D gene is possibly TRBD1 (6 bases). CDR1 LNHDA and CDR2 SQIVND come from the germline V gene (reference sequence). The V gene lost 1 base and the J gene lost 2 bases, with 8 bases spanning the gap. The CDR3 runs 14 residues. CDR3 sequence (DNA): TGTGCCAGTAGTATAGTTAGGGGGAACTATGGCTACACCTTC. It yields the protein CASSIVRGNYGYTF.

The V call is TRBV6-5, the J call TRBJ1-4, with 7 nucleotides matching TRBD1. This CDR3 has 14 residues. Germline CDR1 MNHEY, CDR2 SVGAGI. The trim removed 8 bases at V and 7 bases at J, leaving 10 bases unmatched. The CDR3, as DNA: TGTGCCAGCCATTCCGGGACAGACTTTGAAAAACTGTTTTTT. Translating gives CASHSGTDFEKLFF.

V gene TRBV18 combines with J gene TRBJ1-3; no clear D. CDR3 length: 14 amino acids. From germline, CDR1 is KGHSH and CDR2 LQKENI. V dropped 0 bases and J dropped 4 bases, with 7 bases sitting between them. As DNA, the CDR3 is TGTGCCAGCTCACCACCCCGGGTCGGAAACACCATATATTTT. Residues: CASSPPRVGNTIYF.

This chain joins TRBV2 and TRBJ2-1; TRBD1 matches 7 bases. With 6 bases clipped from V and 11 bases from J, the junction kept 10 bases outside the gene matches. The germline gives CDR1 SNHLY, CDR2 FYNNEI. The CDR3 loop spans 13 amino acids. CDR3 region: CASSGERDSKQFF. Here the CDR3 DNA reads TGTGCCAGCAGCGGTGAAAGGGACAGCAAGCAGTTCTTC.

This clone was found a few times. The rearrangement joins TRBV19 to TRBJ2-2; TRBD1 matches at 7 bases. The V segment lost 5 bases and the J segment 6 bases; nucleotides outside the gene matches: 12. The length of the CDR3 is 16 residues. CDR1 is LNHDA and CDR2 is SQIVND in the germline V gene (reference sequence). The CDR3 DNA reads TGTGCCAGTAGTCCGCAGTCCGGGACAGCCCCCGGGGAGCTGTTTTTT. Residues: CASSPQSGTAPGELFF.

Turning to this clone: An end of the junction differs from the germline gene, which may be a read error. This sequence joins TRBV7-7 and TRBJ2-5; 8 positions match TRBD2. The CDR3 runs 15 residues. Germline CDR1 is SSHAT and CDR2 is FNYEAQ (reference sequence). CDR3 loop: CASSLTSGFQETQYF. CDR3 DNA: TGTGCTAGCAGCTTAACTAGCGGATTCCAAGAGACCCAGTACTTC.

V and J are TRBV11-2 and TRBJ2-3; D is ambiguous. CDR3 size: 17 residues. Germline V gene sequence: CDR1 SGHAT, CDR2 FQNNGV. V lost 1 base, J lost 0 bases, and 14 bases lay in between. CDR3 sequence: CASSLVPDTGSTDTQYF. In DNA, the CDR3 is TGTGCCAGCAGCTTAGTCCCCGACACTGGGAGCACAGATACGCAGTATTTT.

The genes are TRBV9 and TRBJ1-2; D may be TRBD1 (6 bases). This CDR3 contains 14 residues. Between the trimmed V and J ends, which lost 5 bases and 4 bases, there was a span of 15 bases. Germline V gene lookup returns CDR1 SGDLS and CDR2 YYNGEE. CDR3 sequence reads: CASSTQGLSYGYTF. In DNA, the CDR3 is TGTGCCAGCAGTACTCAGGGGCTGAGCTATGGCTACACCTTC.

CDR3 amino acids: CASSFGLAEGDTQYF. Written as DNA, the CDR3 is TGTGCCAGCAGTTTTGGACTAGCGGAGGGAGATACGCAGTATTTT. The chain combines TRBV27 with TRBJ2-3, with TRBD2 identical over 10 bases. Looked up from germline, CDR1 is MNHEY and CDR2 is SMNVEV (reference sequence). V gave up 3 bases and J gave up 5 bases; unmatched junction bases: 5. This CDR3 contains 15 residues.

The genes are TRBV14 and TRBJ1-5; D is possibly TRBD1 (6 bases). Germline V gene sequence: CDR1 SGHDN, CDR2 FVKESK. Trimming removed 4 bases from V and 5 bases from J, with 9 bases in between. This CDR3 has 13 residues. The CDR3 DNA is TGTGCCAGCAGCCCGGACAGTCATCAGCCCCAGCATTTT. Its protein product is CASSPDSHQPQHF.

For the CDR3, the DNA is TGTGCCAGCAGCTACACAGGAGCAAATCAGCCCCAGCATTTT. Protein sequence: CASSYTGANQPQHF. The V call is TRBV6-5, the J call TRBJ1-5, with D possibly being TRBD1 (5 bases). The V and J ends lost 6 bases and 4 bases respectively, with 13 bases between them. CDR1 and CDR2 from the germline V gene are MNHEY and SVGAGI. The CDR3 totals 14 residues.